Below are 10 T cell receptor beta chains sequenced from a single sample in a study of regulatory dendritic cells for organ transplantation. Measured with immunoSEQ multiplex PCR; TCRdb has only the in-frame clones, and not every one. The sample carries approximately 35,000 clones, around 90% recorded once. Sample: naive CD4+ T cells from blood. Subset denoted: CD45RA+ naive T cells. Receptors were obtained from a human donor in good health.

The chain uses TRBV5-1 and TRBJ2-6; D uncertain. V was clipped by 1 base and J by 2 bases, with 10 bases between them. Per the germline V gene, CDR1 is SGHRS and CDR2 is YFSETQ. The CDR3 has 16 residues. The CDR3 loop reads CASSLWKGPGANVLTF. CDR3 coding DNA: TGCGCCAGCAGCTTGTGGAAAGGCCCTGGGGCCAACGTCCTGACTTTC.

The chain links TRBV4-1 to TRBJ1-5; D might be TRBD1 (5 bases). Germline V gene sequence: CDR1 MGHRA, CDR2 YSYEKL. The V end lost 0 bases, the J end lost 0 bases, and 18 bases lay between the germline ends. The CDR3 runs to 19 residues. In DNA, the CDR3 is TGCGCCAGCAGCCAAGATGGTTTGGGACTGACATATAGCAATCAGCCCCAGCATTTT. This codes for CASSQDGLGLTYSNQPQHF.

This clone was observed once. The chain is built from TRBV4-2 and TRBJ1-3; D is perhaps TRBD1 (5 bases). CDR1 LGHNA and CDR2 YNFKEQ come from the germline V gene. V was pared by 1 base and J by 1 base, with 11 bases between. This CDR3 is built from 16 residues. The CDR3 region has the DNA TGTGCCAGCAGCCAAGGCGGGACTTCATCTGGAAACACCATATATTTT. This gives the protein CASSQGGTSSGNTIYF.

The chain employs TRBV6-5 and TRBJ2-5; 8 positions match TRBD1. Losses at the gene ends were 6 bases for V and 1 base for J; bases not matched to a gene: 4. Germline CDR1 and CDR2: MNHEY and SVGAGI. This CDR3 spans 14 amino acids. CDR3 sequence: CASSRRGPQETQYF. CDR3 nucleotides: TGTGCCAGCAGCCGCAGGGGGCCCCAAGAGACCCAGTACTTC.

This clone was counted a few times. The chain combines TRBV4-2 with TRBJ1-1, with D possibly matching TRBD1 (5 bases). Trimming cost V 2 bases and J 0 bases, with 13 bases left between them. CDR3 length: 16 amino acids. CDR1 LGHNA and CDR2 YNFKEQ come from the germline V gene. The chain's CDR3 is CASSQKQGELNTEAFF. CDR3 in DNA: TGTGCCAGCAGCCAAAAACAAGGGGAGCTGAACACTGAAGCTTTCTTT.

This clone was found once. This chain links TRBV9 with TRBJ2-1, with 12 bases aligning to TRBD2. Trimming took 4 bases from V and 10 from J; bases not matched to a gene: 18. Germline lookup yields CDR1 SGDLS and CDR2 YYNGEE. The CDR3 is 18 amino acids. The CDR3 spells CASSHWGSERLAGDEQFF. For the CDR3, the DNA is TGTGCCAGCAGCCACTGGGGAAGTGAAAGACTAGCGGGGGACGAGCAGTTCTTC. The complete variable domain, with remaining parts taken from reference TRBV9 and TRBJ2-1, reads DSGVTQTPKHLITATGQRVTLRCSPRSGDLSVYWYQQSLDQGLQFLIQYYNGEERAKGNILERFSAQQFPDLHSELNLSSLELGDSALYFCASSHWGSERLAGDEQFFGPGTRLTVL.

This sequence joins TRBV11-2 and TRBJ2-7; D is ambiguous. Germline assignment: CDR1 SGHAT and CDR2 FQNNGV. The CDR3 is 15 residues long. The V end lost 3 bases, the J end lost 2 bases, and 14 bases lay between the germline ends. CDR3 coding DNA: TGTGCCAGCAGCTTTGCCCGGGTAGCCGCCTACGAGCAGTACTTC. This translates into CASSFARVAAYEQYF.

The chain links TRBV6-6 to TRBJ1-5; possibly TRBD1 for D (5 bases). The CDR3 covers 11 residues. Germline V gives CDR1 MNHNY, CDR2 SVGAGI (reference sequence). Between the trimmed V and J ends, which lost 5 bases and 13 bases, there was a span of 12 bases. This chain's CDR3 is CASSPWGRQHF. The CDR3 bases are TGTGCCAGCAGTCCCTGGGGGAGGCAGCATTTT.

This clone was observed once. The rearrangement joins TRBV9 to TRBJ2-7, with 8 bases identical to TRBD1. Germline V CDR1 and CDR2: SGDLS, YYNGEE. There are 15 residues in the CDR3. The V segment lost 0 bases and the J segment 3 bases; nucleotides outside the gene matches: 5. The CDR3 DNA reads as TGTGCCAGCAGCGTAGCTGGGGACAGGATCTACGAGCAGTACTTC. As protein: CASSVAGDRIYEQYF.

The J gene is TRBJ2-3, the V gene TRBV4-1, with D maybe TRBD2 (5 bases). The CDR3 runs 14 residues. The germline V gene has CDR1 MGHRA and CDR2 YSYEKL. Trimming shortened V by 1 base and J by 4 bases, and 9 bases separated the two germline ends. As DNA, the CDR3 is TGCGCCAGCAGCCAAGTCGGGCGGGCAGATACGCAGTATTTT. Translating it yields CASSQVGRADTQYF.